This T cell receptor (beta chain) is from a study of PD-L1 blockade in urothelial cancer. CDR3 size: 16 residues. Each patient gave between 1 and 8 samples of peripheral blood mononuclear cells, which were collected pretreatment and during treatment. Libraries were prepared by immunoSEQ multiplex PCR; TCRdb keeps only in-frame clonotypes and omits some of them. This table has fewer than 35,000 clones, 80% to 90% appearing once. The material was PBMCs, obtained around atezolizumab (anti-PD-L1) treatment. This clonotype originated in a man aged 45-60 years with urothelial cancer. This chain joins TRBV21-1 and TRBJ1-6. TRBV21-1 is reported as a pseudogene. The CDR3 DNA sequence: TGTGCCAGCAGCGGACCCGGGAGAACCTATAATTCACCCCTCCACTTT. Its protein is CASSGPGRTYNSPLHF.